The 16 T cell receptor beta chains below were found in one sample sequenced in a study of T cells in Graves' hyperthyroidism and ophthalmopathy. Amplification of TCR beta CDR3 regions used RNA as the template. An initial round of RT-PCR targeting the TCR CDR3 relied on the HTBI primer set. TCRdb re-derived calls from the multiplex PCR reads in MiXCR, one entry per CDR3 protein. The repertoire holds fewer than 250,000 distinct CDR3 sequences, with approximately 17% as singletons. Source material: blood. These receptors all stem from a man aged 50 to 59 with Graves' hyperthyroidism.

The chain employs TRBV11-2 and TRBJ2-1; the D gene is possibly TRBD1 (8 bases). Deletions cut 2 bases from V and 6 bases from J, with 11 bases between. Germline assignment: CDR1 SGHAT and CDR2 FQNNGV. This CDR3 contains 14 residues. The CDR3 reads CASSLTGGGNEQFF. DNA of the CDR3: TGTGCCAGCAGCTTAACAGGGGGGGGCAATGAGCAGTTCTTC.

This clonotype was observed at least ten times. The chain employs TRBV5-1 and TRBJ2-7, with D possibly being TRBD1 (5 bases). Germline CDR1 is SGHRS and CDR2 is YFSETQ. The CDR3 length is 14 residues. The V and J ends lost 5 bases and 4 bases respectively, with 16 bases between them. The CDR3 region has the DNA TGCGCCAGCAGAGCTACAGGTACGACGTACGAGCAGTACTTC. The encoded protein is CASRATGTTYEQYF.

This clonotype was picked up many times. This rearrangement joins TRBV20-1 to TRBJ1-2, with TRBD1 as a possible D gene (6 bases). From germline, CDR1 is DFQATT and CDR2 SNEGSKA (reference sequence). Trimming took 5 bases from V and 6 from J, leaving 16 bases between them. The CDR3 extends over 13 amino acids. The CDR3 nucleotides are TGCAGTGCTGAAACAGGGAATAGGAATGGCTACACCTTC. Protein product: CSAETGNRNGYTF.

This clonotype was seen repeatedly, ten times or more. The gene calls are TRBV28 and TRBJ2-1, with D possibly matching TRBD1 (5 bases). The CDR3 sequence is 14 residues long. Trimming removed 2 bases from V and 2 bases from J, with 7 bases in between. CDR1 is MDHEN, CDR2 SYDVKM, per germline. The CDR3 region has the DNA TGTGCCAGCAGTTTACTAGGGGCCTACAATGAGCAGTTCTTC. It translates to CASSLLGAYNEQFF.

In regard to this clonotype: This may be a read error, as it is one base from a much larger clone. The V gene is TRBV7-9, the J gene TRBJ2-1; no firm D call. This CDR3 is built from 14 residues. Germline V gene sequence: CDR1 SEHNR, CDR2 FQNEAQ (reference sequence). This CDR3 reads CTSTDLTGPNEQFF. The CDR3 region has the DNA TGTACCAGCACCGACTTGACTGGGCCCAATGAGCAGTTCTTC.

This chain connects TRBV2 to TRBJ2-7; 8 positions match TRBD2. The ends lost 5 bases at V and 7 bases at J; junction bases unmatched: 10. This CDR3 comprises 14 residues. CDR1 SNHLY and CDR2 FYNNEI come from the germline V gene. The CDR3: CASSRLAGTGEQYF. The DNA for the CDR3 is TGTGCCAGCAGTAGGTTAGCGGGGACGGGTGAGCAGTACTTC.

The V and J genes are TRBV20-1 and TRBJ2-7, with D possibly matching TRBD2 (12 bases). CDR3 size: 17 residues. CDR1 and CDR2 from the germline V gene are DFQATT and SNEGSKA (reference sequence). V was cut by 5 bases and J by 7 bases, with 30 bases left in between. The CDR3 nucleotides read TGCAGTGCTTGGGACAGGGGGGTGCTAGCGGGAGGGCAGGAGCAGTACTTC. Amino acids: CSAWDRGVLAGGQEQYF.

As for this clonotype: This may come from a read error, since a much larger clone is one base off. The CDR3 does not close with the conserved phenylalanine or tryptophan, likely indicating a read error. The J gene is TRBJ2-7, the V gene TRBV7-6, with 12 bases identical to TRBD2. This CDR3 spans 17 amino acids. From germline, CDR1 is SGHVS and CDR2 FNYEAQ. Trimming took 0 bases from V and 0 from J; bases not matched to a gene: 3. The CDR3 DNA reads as TGTGCCAGCAGCTTAGCCAGGACTAGCGGGGACTCCTACGAGCAGTACTCC. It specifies CASSLARTSGDSYEQYS.

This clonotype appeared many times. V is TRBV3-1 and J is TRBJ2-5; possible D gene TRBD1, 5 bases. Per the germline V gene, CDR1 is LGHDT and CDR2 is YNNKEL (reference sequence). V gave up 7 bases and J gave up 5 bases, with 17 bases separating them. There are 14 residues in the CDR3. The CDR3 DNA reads TGTGCCAGCAAGCGAAGTGTGCCAGGGGAGACCCAGTACTTC. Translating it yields CASKRSVPGETQYF.

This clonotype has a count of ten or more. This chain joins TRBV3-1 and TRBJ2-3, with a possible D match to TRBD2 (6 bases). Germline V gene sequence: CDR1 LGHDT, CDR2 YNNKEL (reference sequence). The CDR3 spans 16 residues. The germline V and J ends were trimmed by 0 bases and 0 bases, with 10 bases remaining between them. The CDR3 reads CASSQEIAASTDTQYF. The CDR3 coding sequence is TGTGCCAGCAGCCAAGAGATAGCGGCTAGCACAGATACGCAGTATTTT.

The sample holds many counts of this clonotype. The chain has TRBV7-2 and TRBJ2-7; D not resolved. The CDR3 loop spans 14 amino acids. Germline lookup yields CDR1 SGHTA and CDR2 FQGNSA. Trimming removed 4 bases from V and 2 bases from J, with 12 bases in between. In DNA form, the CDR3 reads TGTGCCAGCAGCTACCAGGCAAACACCTACGAGCAGTACTTC. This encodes CASSYQANTYEQYF. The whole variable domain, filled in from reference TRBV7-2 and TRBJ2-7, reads GAGVSQSPSNKVTEKGKDVELRCDPISGHTALYWYRQSLGQGLEFLIYFQGNSAPDKSGLPSDRFSAERTGGSVSTLTIQRTQQEDSAVYLCASSYQANTYEQYFGPGTRLTVT.

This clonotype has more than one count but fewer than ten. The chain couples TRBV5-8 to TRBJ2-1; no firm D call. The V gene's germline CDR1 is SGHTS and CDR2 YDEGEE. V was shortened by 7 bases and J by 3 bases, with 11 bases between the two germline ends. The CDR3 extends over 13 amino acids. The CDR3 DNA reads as TGTGCCAGCCAACCTTATGGCTACAATGAGCAGTTCTTC. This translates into CASQPYGYNEQFF.

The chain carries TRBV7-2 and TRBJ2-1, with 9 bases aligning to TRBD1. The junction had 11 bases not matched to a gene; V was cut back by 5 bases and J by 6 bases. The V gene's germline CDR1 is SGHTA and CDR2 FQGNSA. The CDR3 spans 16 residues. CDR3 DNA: TGTGCCAGCAGCCAAAGGGGGACAGGGTCAAGCAATGAGCAGTTCTTC. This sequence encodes CASSQRGTGSSNEQFF.

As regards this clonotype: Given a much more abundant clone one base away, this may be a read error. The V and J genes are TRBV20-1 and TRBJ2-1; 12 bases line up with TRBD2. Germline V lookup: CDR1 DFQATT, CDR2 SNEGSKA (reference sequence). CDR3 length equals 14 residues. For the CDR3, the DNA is TGCAGTGCCGCTAGCGGGAGGGATTACAGTGAGCAGTTCTTC. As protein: CSAASGRDYSEQFF.

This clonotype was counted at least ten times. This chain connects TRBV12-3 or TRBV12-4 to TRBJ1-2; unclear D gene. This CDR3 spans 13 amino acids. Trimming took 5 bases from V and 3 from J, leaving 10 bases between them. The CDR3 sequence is CASSPRVDYGYTF. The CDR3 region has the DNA TGTGCCAGCAGTCCAAGGGTTGACTATGGCTACACCTTC.

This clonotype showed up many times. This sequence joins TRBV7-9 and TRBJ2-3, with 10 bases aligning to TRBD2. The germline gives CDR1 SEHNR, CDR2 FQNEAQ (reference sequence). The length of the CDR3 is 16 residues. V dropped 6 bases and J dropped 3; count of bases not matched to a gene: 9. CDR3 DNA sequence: TGTGCCAGCAGACAGATGAGCGGGAGGGGGACAGATACGCAGTATTTT. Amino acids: CASRQMSGRGTDTQYF.